One sample yielded the 20 T cell receptor beta chains listed below, sequenced in a study of T-cell memory formation after mild COVID-19. TCRdb used MiXCR to reprocess the 5' RACE reads, holding one entry per CDR3 protein. Of tens of thousands of distinct CDR3 sequences in the sample, about 13% are singletons; the top ten hold about 27%. Sequenced sample: PBMCs or a T cell subset sorted from them (not recorded which). These receptors originate from an adult woman who had mild COVID-19 (a few samples of this study predate the infection). Cell type and time point are not known.

This clonotype occurred a few times. The chain joins TRBV6-6 to TRBJ2-7, with 7 bases matching TRBD2. The CDR3 sequence is 14 residues long. Germline CDR1 MNHNY, CDR2 SVGAGI (reference sequence). V lost 9 bases to trimming and J lost 3 bases; unmatched junction nucleotides: 11. The CDR3 bases are TGTGCCAGTGGGGAGGGGCTCTCCCGCTACGAGCAGTACTTC. Its translation: CASGEGLSRYEQYF.

V and J are TRBV5-6 and TRBJ2-7, with D maybe TRBD2 (5 bases). The CDR3 is 14 residues long. Deletions cut 4 bases from V and 2 bases from J, with 13 bases between. From germline, CDR1 is SGHDT and CDR2 YYEEEE. The CDR3 loop is CASSATSRTYEQYF. The CDR3 nucleotides read TGTGCCAGCAGCGCTACTAGTAGGACCTACGAGCAGTACTTC.

In its sample, this clonotype was seen many times. The CDR3 reads CSVETSGTYEQYF. CDR3 coding DNA: TGCAGCGTTGAAACTAGCGGGACCTACGAGCAGTACTTC. J is TRBJ2-7 and V is TRBV29-1; TRBD2 agrees at 10 bases. With V trimmed by 2 bases and J by 2 bases, 0 bases remained unmatched. The CDR3 covers 13 residues. Looked up from germline, CDR1 is SQVTM and CDR2 is ANQGSEA.

In its sample, this clonotype was seen a few times. V gene TRBV12-3 or TRBV12-4 combines with J gene TRBJ2-1; D is possibly TRBD1 (5 bases). This CDR3 has 13 amino acids. The V and J ends lost 7 bases and 1 base respectively, with 8 bases between them. The CDR3 DNA sequence: TGTGCCAGCAAACCAGGGTCCTACAATGAGCAGTTCTTC. This sequence encodes CASKPGSYNEQFF.

This clonotype was counted a few times. V gene TRBV2 combines with J gene TRBJ2-2; D unclear. Trimming removed 5 bases at V and 6 bases at J, with 13 bases between. CDR3 length: 14 residues. Germline CDR1 SNHLY, CDR2 FYNNEI. Here the CDR3 DNA reads TGTGCCAGCAGTCGCTTGCGCGGTCCCGGGGAGCTGTTTTTT. It codes for CASSRLRGPGELFF. The full variable domain, with the rest looked up from reference TRBV2 and TRBJ2-2, is EPEVTQTPSHQVTQMGQEVILRCVPISNHLYFYWYRQILGQKVEFLVSFYNNEISEKSEIFDDQFSVERPDGSNFTLKIRSTKLEDSAMYFCASSRLRGPGELFFGEGSRLTVL.

The gene calls are TRBV12-3 or TRBV12-4 and TRBJ1-2; weak D call: TRBD1 (5 bases). Trimming took 4 bases from V and 6 from J, leaving 12 bases between them. This CDR3 contains 13 residues. CDR3 coding DNA: TGTGCCAGCAGTTCCCAAGGGGCGGATGGCTACACCTTC. Protein sequence: CASSSQGADGYTF.

This CDR3 reads CASSTGDGTEAFF. The CDR3 coding sequence is TGTGCCAGCAGCACAGGGGATGGCACTGAAGCTTTCTTT. The chain employs TRBV6-5 and TRBJ1-1, with TRBD1 matching 7 bases. CDR1 is MNHEY and CDR2 is SVGAGI in the germline V gene. This CDR3 has 13 residues. The V and J ends lost 6 bases and 4 bases, in that order; junction bases with no gene match: 5.

This clonotype showed up just a few times. The chain joins TRBV29-1 to TRBJ2-5; D gene unclear. Trimming removed 3 bases at V and 5 bases at J, with 10 bases between. CDR3 size: 12 residues. In germline, CDR1 is SQVTM, CDR2 ANQGSEA. The CDR3 region has the DNA TGCAGCGTTGAGAGTGTCGCGGAGACCCAGTACTTC. Translating gives CSVESVAETQYF. Supplemented by reference TRBV29-1 and TRBJ2-5, the full variable domain reads SAVISQKPSRDICQRGTSLTIQCQVDSQVTMMFWYRQQPGQSLTLIATANQGSEATYESGFVIDKFPISRPNLTFSTLTVSNMSPEDSSIYLCSVESVAETQYFGPGTRLLVL.

The chain joins TRBV24-1 to TRBJ1-2; 8 bases are a match to TRBD1. The V segment lost 3 bases and the J segment 7 bases; nucleotides outside the gene matches: 3. CDR1 is KGHDR and CDR2 is SFDVKD in the germline V gene. This CDR3 has 13 residues. The CDR3 coding sequence is TGTGCCACCAGTGATCACAGGGGGGTTGGCTACACCTTC. Its translation: CATSDHRGVGYTF.

This clonotype was counted a few times. The rearrangement joins TRBV7-6 to TRBJ2-2, with D perhaps matching TRBD2 (5 bases). Germline assignment: CDR1 SGHVS and CDR2 FNYEAQ. The CDR3 covers 17 residues. Trimming removed 5 bases from V and 3 bases from J, with 19 bases in between. CDR3 amino acids: CASSRWTEGAYTGELFF. The CDR3 DNA is TGTGCCAGCAGCCGATGGACTGAGGGAGCCTACACCGGGGAGCTGTTTTTT.

The chain recombines TRBV7-9 with TRBJ1-1; D is possibly TRBD1 (5 bases). The CDR3 covers 13 residues. Germline-derived CDR1 and CDR2 are SEHNR and FQNEAQ (reference sequence). V gave up 0 bases and J gave up 6 bases, with 8 bases separating them. The CDR3 DNA sequence: TGTGCCAGCAGCTTAGCGGGGCACCCTGAAGCTTTCTTT. Residues: CASSLAGHPEAFF.

This clonotype was seen only a few times. This sequence joins TRBV5-1 and TRBJ1-6; D uncertain. Germline V CDR1 and CDR2: SGHRS, YFSETQ. V was trimmed by 5 bases and J by 10 bases, leaving 16 bases between them. CDR3 length: 14 amino acids. CDR3 protein: CASSPYPGGSPLHF. CDR3 sequence (DNA): TGCGCCAGCAGTCCTTATCCTGGCGGATCACCCCTCCACTTT.

The genes are TRBV4-1 and TRBJ2-7; D might be TRBD2 (5 bases). CDR3 length equals 17 residues. Between the trimmed V and J ends, which lost 4 bases and 2 bases, there was a span of 21 bases. Germline lookup yields CDR1 MGHRA and CDR2 YSYEKL. The CDR3 DNA follows: TGCGCCAGCAGCCCCCATATAAGCCCACGGGATCCCTACGAGCAGTACTTC. Amino acids: CASSPHISPRDPYEQYF.

The chain recombines TRBV12-3 or TRBV12-4 with TRBJ2-3; D gene ambiguous. V was cut by 6 bases and J by 5 bases, with 9 bases left in between. The CDR3 loop spans 12 amino acids. The CDR3: CASSTVLDTQYF. The CDR3 bases are TGTGCCAGCAGCACCGTTCTAGATACGCAGTATTTT.

The chain links TRBV12-3 or TRBV12-4 to TRBJ2-1; 7 bases are a match to TRBD2. V trimming: 8 bases; J trimming: 6 bases; junction bases outside the gene matches: 4. The CDR3 runs 12 residues. Here the CDR3 DNA reads TGTGCCAGCCCCGGGACTATCAATGAGCAGTTCTTC. It yields the protein CASPGTINEQFF.

This clonotype was counted at least ten times. The chain couples TRBV29-1 to TRBJ1-2; the D is unclear. The CDR3 runs 11 residues. V lost 0 bases and J lost 7, with 6 bases in between. Looked up from germline, CDR1 is SQVTM and CDR2 is ANQGSEA. CDR3 amino acids: CSVEDLGGYTF. For the CDR3, the DNA is TGCAGCGTTGAAGATTTGGGTGGCTACACCTTC.

The chain is built from TRBV29-1 and TRBJ2-7; 7 nucleotides agree with TRBD1. Germline V gene sequence: CDR1 SQVTM, CDR2 ANQGSEA. CDR3 size: 13 residues. The J segment lost 3 bases and the V segment lost 0 bases, leaving 2 bases of the junction unmatched. This CDR3 reads CSVEDRDSYEQYF. In nucleotides, the CDR3 is TGCAGCGTTGAAGATCGGGACAGCTACGAGCAGTACTTC.

The rearrangement joins TRBV24-1 to TRBJ2-3; 9 bases match TRBD2. CDR1 KGHDR and CDR2 SFDVKD come from the germline V gene. The CDR3 length is 16 residues. J lost 2 bases, V lost 2 bases, and 4 bases had no gene match. CDR3: CATSDSGLAVTDTQYF. In nucleotides, the CDR3 is TGTGCCACCAGTGATTCGGGACTAGCAGTCACAGATACGCAGTATTTT.

The chain combines TRBV7-8 with TRBJ2-1; D may be TRBD2 (6 bases). The CDR3 contains 18 residues. Germline V gene data show CDR1 as SGHVS and CDR2 as FQNEAQ. The V end was cut by 3 bases, the J end by 1 base, with 19 bases between. The CDR3 loop is CASSLSPTRGRSYNEQFF. The CDR3 coding sequence is TGTGCCAGCAGCTTGTCCCCCACGCGGGGAAGGTCCTACAATGAGCAGTTCTTC. Complete variable domain (other parts from reference TRBV7-8 and TRBJ2-1): GAGVSQSPRYKVAKRGQDVALRCDPISGHVSLFWYQQALGQGPEFLTYFQNEAQLDKSGLPSDRFFAERPEGSVSTLKIQRTQQEDSAVYLCASSLSPTRGRSYNEQFFGPGTRLTVL.

This clonotype occurred a few times. The chain employs TRBV29-1 and TRBJ2-1; 8 bases agree with TRBD1. CDR1 and CDR2 from the germline V gene are SQVTM and ANQGSEA. J gave up 1 base and V 0 bases, and 5 bases lay outside the gene matches. The CDR3 spans 16 residues. The DNA for the CDR3 is TGCAGCGTTGAAGACCCCACAGGGGGGTCCTACAATGAGCAGTTCTTC. Protein product: CSVEDPTGGSYNEQFF.